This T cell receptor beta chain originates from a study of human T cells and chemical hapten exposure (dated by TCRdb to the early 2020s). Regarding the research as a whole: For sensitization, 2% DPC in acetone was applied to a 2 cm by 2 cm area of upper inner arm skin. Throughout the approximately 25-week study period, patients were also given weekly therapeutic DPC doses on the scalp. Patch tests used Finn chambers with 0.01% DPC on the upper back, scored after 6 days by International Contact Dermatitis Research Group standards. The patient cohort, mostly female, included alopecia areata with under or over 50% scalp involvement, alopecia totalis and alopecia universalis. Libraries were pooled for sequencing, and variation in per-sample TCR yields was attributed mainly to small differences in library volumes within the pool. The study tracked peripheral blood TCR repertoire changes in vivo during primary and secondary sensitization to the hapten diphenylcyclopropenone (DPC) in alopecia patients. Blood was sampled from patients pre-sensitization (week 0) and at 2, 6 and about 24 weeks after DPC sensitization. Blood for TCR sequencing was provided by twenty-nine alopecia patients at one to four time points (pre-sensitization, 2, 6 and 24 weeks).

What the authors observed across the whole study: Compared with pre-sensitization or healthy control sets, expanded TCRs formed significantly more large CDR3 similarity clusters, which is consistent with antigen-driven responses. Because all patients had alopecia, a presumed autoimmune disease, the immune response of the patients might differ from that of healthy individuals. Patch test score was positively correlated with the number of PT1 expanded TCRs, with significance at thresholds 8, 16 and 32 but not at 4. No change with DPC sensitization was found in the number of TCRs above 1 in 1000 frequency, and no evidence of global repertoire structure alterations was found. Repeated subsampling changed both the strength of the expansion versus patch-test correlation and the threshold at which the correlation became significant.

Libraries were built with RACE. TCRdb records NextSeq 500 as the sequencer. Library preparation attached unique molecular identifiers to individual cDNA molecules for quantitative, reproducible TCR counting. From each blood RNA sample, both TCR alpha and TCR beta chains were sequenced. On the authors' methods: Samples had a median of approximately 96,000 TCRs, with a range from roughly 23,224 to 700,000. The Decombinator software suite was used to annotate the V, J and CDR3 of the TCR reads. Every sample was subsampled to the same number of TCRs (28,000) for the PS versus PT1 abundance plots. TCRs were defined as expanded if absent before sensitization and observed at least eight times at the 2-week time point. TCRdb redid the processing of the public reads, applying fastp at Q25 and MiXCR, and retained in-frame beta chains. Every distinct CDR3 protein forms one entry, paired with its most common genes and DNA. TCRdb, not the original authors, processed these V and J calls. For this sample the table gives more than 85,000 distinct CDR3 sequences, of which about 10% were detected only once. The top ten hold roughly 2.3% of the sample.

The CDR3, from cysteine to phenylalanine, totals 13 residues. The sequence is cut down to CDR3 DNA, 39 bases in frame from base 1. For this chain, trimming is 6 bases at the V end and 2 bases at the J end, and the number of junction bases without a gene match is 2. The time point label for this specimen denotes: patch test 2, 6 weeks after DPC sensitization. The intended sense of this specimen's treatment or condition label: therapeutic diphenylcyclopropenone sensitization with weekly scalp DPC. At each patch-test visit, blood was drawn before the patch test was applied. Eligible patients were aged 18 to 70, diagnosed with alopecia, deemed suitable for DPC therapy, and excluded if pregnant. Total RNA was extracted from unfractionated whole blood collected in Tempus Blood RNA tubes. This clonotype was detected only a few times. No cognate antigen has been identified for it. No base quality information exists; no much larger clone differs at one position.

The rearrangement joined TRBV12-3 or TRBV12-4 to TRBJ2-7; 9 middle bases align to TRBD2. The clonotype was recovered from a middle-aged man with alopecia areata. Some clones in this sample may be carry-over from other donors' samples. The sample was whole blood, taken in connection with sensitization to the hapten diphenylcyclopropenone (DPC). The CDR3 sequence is CASRLAGPYEQYF. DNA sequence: TGTGCCAGCAGGCTAGCGGGACCCTACGAGCAGTACTTC.